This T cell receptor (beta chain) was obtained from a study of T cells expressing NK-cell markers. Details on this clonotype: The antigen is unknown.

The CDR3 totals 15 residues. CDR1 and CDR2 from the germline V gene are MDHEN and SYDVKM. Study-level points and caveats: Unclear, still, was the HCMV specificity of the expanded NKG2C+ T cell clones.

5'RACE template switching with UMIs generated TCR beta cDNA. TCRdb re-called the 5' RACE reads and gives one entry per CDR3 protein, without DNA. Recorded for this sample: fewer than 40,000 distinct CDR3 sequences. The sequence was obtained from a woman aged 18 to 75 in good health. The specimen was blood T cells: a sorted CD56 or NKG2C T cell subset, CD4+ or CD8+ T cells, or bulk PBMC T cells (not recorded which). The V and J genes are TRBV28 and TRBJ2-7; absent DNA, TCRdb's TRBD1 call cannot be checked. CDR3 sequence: CASSFGAGPSYEQYF.